The rows below give T cell receptor beta chains drawn from one sample of a study of immune cell composition in non-small cell lung cancer. Assay: immunoSEQ multiplex PCR; the TCRdb copy retains only in-frame clones and omits some. The sample has 1,500 to 2,500 clones, about two thirds seen once. Material: non-adjacent lung tissue. The receptor source for this set is a human donor with non-small cell lung cancer. CDR3s include the opening cysteine and the closing phenylalanine or tryptophan. A D gene is named only where the DNA matches it firmly. The size of a clone is reported for some rows only, either as once, few or many, or as a class for expanded clones.

v_call	clone_size	d_call	j_call	cdr3_nt	cdr3_aa
TRBV28	few	TRBD1	TRBJ1-3	TGTGCCAGCAGTTTAGCCTTGACAGGGTCCGGAAACACCATATATTTT	CASSLALTGSGNTIYF
TRBV18	.	TRBD2	TRBJ2-7	TGTGCCAGCTCATCTGCGGGACTAGCGGGGGGCTACGAGCAGTACTTC	CASSSAGLAGGYEQYF
TRBV11-2	large	TRBD1	TRBJ2-5	TGTGCCAGCAGCTTACGTGACAGGGACGAGACCCAGTACTTC	CASSLRDRDETQYF
TRBV7-8	.	TRBD1	TRBJ2-3	TGTGCCAGCAGCTTAGAGACAGGGTGGACAGATACGCAGTATTTT	CASSLETGWTDTQYF
TRBV10-2	.	.	TRBJ1-1	TGCGCCAGCAGTGAGCCGGGGATGAACACTGAAGCTTTCTTT	CASSEPGMNTEAFF
TRBV4-2	few	.	TRBJ2-2	TGTGCCAGCAGCCAAGTCTCTACCGGGGAGCTGTTTTTT	CASSQVSTGELFF
TRBV18	.	.	TRBJ2-2	TGTGCCAGCTCAGGAGACCGGTCCACCGGGGAGCTGTTTTTT	CASSGDRSTGELFF
TRBV9	.	.	TRBJ2-2	TGTGCCAGCAGCCCCGGCGGGGGGGAGCTGTTTTTT	CASSPGGGELFF
TRBV4-2	.	.	TRBJ2-1	TGTGCCAGCAGCCAAGATAGTCTAGGGGCAGCCGCGCTCTACAATGAGCAGTTCTTC	CASSQDSLGAAALYNEQFF
TRBV18	.	.	TRBJ1-5	TGTGCCAGCTCACCCCAGAATGTGATGAATCAGCCCCAGCATTTT	CASSPQNVMNQPQHF
TRBV9	.	TRBD1	TRBJ1-2	TGTGCCAGCAGCGTAGAATCGGACAGGGAGGTGGATGGCTACACCTTC	CASSVESDREVDGYTF
TRBV6-4	.	.	TRBJ2-2	TGTGCCAGCAGTGACGGGACTAACACCGGGGAGCTGTTTTTT	CASSDGTNTGELFF
TRBV2	.	.	TRBJ1-1	TGTGCCAGCAGTTCAGACAGACGACAAGCTTTCTTT	CASSSDRRQAFF
TRBV5-6	.	.	TRBJ1-2	TGTGCCAGCAGCATCGACAGAGCCTTCTATGGCTACACCTTC	CASSIDRAFYGYTF
TRBV20-1	few	.	TRBJ2-7	TGCAGTGCTGCCCCGGGTGGCGAGCAGTACTTC	CSAAPGGEQYF
TRBV9	.	.	TRBJ2-1	TGTGCCAGCAGCGTAGTCCCAGATCGCCCCCATGAGCAGTTCTTC	CASSVVPDRPHEQFF
TRBV6-5	.	TRBD1	TRBJ1-6	TGTGCCAGCTTCGGACAGGTGAATTCACCCCTCCACTTT	CASFGQVNSPLHF
TRBV2	few	TRBD2	TRBJ2-7	TGTGCCAGCAGGCCGGGACTAGCGGGATACGAGCAGTACTTC	CASRPGLAGYEQYF
TRBV7-2	.	TRBD2	TRBJ2-5	TGTGCCAGCAGCCGTTTGAGAGTTAGCGGGGGGTCGGAGACCCAGTACTTC	CASSRLRVSGGSETQYF
TRBV9	large	.	TRBJ2-4	TGTGCCAGCAGCGTGGGTGGGGCGAACATTCAGTACTTC	CASSVGGANIQYF
TRBV19	.	.	TRBJ1-5	TGTGCCAGTAGTATGATACTATTTGGGCCCCAGCATTTT	CASSMILFGPQHF
TRBV6-1	.	.	TRBJ2-5	TGTGCCAGCAGTGAAGTTGCGGAGATCAGGGAAGAGACCCAGTACTTC	CASSEVAEIREETQYF
TRBV15	.	.	TRBJ1-4	TGTGCCACCAGCGGTGGGGGGTCTTGGGAAGAAAAACTGTTTTTT	CATSGGGSWEEKLFF
TRBV27	.	TRBD2	TRBJ2-3	TGTGCCAGCAGTTTGTACCGGACTAGCGGCACAGATACGCAGTATTTT	CASSLYRTSGTDTQYF
TRBV7-9	few	.	TRBJ1-2	TGTGCCAGCAGCTTAGGAGTAGCAGGGGTCTATGGCTACACCTTC	CASSLGVAGVYGYTF
TRBV20-1	once	.	TRBJ2-5	TGCAGTGCGTGGAGGGAGACCCAGTACTTC	CSAWRETQYF
TRBV7-8	once	TRBD2	TRBJ2-1	TGTGCCAGCAGCTCGGGGGGGCTAGCGGGGGGAGCTCTTGAGCAGTTCTTC	CASSSGGLAGGALEQFF
TRBV7-6	.	TRBD1	TRBJ2-2	TGTGCCAGCAGCTTAGGCACAGGGGGCCGAACCGGGGAGCTGTTTTTT	CASSLGTGGRTGELFF
TRBV5-5	.	TRBD1	TRBJ1-2	TGTGCCAGCAGCCCCGGGACAGGGAAAGGCTACACCTTC	CASSPGTGKGYTF
TRBV7-6	.	.	TRBJ2-7	TGTGCCAGCAGCCCGGGCGGGGCCAACTACGAGCAGTACTTC	CASSPGGANYEQYF
TRBV19	.	TRBD2	TRBJ2-6	TGTGCCAGTAGTGCTAGCGGGAGAGCTGGGGCCAACGTCCTGACTTTC	CASSASGRAGANVLTF
TRBV7-2	.	TRBD2	TRBJ2-3	TGTGCCAGCAGCTTTAGCGGGACCGACACAGATACGCAGTATTTT	CASSFSGTDTDTQYF
TRBV2	few	.	TRBJ1-4	TGTGCCAGCAGTCAATACCAGGGGTTAAATGAAAAACTGTTTTTT	CASSQYQGLNEKLFF
TRBV7-2	once	TRBD1	TRBJ1-6	TGTGCCAGCAGCTTACAACGACCGGGACAGTTCTATAATTCACCCCTCCACTTT	CASSLQRPGQFYNSPLHF
TRBV4-1	few	.	TRBJ2-7	TGCGCCAGCAGCCAGGGCTTAGGCTACGAGCAGTACTTC	CASSQGLGYEQYF
TRBV5-1	few	TRBD1	TRBJ1-1	TGCGCCAGCAGCGCCGGGACAGGGGGCCGAGGTGAAGCTTTCTTT	CASSAGTGGRGEAFF
TRBV18	.	.	TRBJ2-7	TGTGCCAGCTCGTCTCTAGCGAACGAGCAGTACTTC	CASSSLANEQYF
TRBV18	.	TRBD2	TRBJ2-3	TGTGCCAGCTCAGCCGGCGGGGGGGCGTATACGCAGTATTTT	CASSAGGGAYTQYF
TRBV15	.	TRBD1	TRBJ1-1	TGTGCCACCAGCAGAGTAATGGTTGGACAGGGTGTTAGGAACACTGAAGCTTTCTTT	CATSRVMVGQGVRNTEAFF
TRBV15	.	TRBD1	TRBJ1-4	TGTGCCACCAGCCTGGAGGGGGCTAGGAATGAAAAACTGTTTTTT	CATSLEGARNEKLFF
TRBV7-2	.	.	TRBJ2-1	TGTGCCAGCAGCTTAGGGCCAGGGGGGTACAATGAGCAGTTCTTC	CASSLGPGGYNEQFF
TRBV4-1	few	TRBD2	TRBJ2-7	TGCGCCAGCAGCCAAGATCCGAGCGGGGGCTACGAGCAGTACTTC	CASSQDPSGGYEQYF
TRBV19	.	.	TRBJ2-7	TGTGCCAGTAGTAAGACAGAATACTCCTACGAGCAGTACTTC	CASSKTEYSYEQYF
TRBV6-6	once	.	TRBJ2-1	TGTGCCAGCAGTTACCCCACCGGGACTTTCAATGAGCAGTTCTTC	CASSYPTGTFNEQFF
TRBV7-6	.	TRBD2	TRBJ2-1	TGTGCCAGCAGCTTATATATAGCGGGGGAGCAGTTCTTC	CASSLYIAGEQFF
TRBV5-4	.	TRBD1	TRBJ2-6	TGTGCCAGCAGCTGGGGACAGGGCCGAAACTCTGGGGCCAACGTCCTGACTTTC	CASSWGQGRNSGANVLTF
TRBV7-9	.	.	TRBJ1-5	TGTGCCAGCAGCTTAGAAGGGGTTAACCAGCCCCAGCATTTT	CASSLEGVNQPQHF
TRBV2	.	.	TRBJ2-1	TGTGCCAGCAGTGAATCCCGACAGTGGACCCTATACAATGAGCAGTTCTTC	CASSESRQWTLYNEQFF
TRBV2	.	TRBD1	TRBJ1-5	TGTGCCAGCAGTGCCGGGACAGGTGGAGGGTATCAGCCCCAGCATTTT	CASSAGTGGGYQPQHF
TRBV6-5	.	TRBD1	TRBJ2-7	TGTGCCAGCAGCTCCGGGACAGGGACCTACGAGCAGTACTTC	CASSSGTGTYEQYF
TRBV6-5	.	TRBD1	TRBJ2-3	TGTGCCAGCAGCACACAGGGGGATACGCAGTATTTT	CASSTQGDTQYF
TRBV7-2	.	TRBD2	TRBJ2-1	TGTGCCAGCAGGAGCGGGGCGGCTCGGTCCAATGAGCAGTTCTTC	CASRSGAARSNEQFF
TRBV7-2	.	.	TRBJ2-2	TGTGCCAGCAGCCGGGGAGGATACACCGGGGAGCTGTTTTTT	CASSRGGYTGELFF
TRBV16	.	TRBD1	TRBJ1-2	TGTGCCAGCAGCCCATCAGGACAGGGGAGCTATGGCTACACCTTC	CASSPSGQGSYGYTF
TRBV18	.	TRBD1	TRBJ2-5	TGTGCCAGCTCACCCTTCAGGACAGGGCAAGAGACCCAGTACTTC	CASSPFRTGQETQYF
TRBV18	.	.	TRBJ2-1	TGTGCCAGCTCACCAGCCGGGGAAGGCTACAATGAGCAGTTCTTC	CASSPAGEGYNEQFF
TRBV10-3	.	.	TRBJ2-2	TGTGCCAGCTCGGACTCAAACACCGGGGAGCTGTTTTTT	CASSDSNTGELFF
TRBV6-5	large	.	TRBJ1-2	TGTGCCAGCAGCCCGAGTAGAAACTATGGCTACACCTTC	CASSPSRNYGYTF
TRBV7-8	.	.	TRBJ1-6	TGTGCCAGCAGCCTAGGGAGGGGTAATTCACCCCTCCACTTT	CASSLGRGNSPLHF